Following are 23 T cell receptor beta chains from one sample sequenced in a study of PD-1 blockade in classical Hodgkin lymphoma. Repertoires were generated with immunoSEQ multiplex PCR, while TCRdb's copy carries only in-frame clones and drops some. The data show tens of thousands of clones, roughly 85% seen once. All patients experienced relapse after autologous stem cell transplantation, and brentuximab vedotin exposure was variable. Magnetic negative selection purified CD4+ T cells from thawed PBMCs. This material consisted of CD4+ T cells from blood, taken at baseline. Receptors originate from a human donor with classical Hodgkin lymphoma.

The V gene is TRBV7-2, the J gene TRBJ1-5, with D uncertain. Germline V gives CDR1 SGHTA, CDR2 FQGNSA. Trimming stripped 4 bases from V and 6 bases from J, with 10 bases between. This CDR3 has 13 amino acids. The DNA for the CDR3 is TGTGCCAGCAGCTCCTGGGGAACTCAGCCCCAGCATTTT. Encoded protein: CASSSWGTQPQHF.

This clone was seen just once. CDR3 region: CASSLPGVGYEQYF. Written as DNA, the CDR3 is TGTGCCAGCAGTTTGCCTGGGGTGGGCTACGAGCAGTACTTC. This chain connects TRBV28 to TRBJ2-7; D is unclear. The ends were cut back, 3 bases at V and 3 bases at J, with 12 bases in the middle. The germline V gene encodes CDR1 MDHEN and CDR2 SYDVKM. This CDR3 comprises 14 residues.

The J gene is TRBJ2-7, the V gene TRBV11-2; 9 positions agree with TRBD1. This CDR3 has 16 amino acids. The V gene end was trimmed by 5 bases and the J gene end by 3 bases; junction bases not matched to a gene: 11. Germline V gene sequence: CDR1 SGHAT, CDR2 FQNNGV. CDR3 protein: CASSTYRDRAHYEQYF. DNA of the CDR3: TGTGCCAGCAGCACATATCGGGACAGGGCGCACTACGAGCAGTACTTC.

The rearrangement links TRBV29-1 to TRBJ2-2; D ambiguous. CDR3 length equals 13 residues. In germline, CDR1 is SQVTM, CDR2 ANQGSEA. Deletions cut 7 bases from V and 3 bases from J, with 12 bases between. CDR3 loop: CSGLNSHTGELFF. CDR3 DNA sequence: TGCAGCGGCCTGAACTCTCACACCGGGGAGCTGTTTTTT.

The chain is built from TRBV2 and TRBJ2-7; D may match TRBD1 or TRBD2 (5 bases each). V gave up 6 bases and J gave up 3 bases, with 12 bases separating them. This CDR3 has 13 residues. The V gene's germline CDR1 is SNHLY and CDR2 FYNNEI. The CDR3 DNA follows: TGTGCCAGCAGGGGGGACGGCGTCTACGAGCAGTACTTC. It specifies CASRGDGVYEQYF.

The CDR3: CASSPEASYEQYF. DNA of the CDR3: TGTGCCAGCAGCCCCGAGGCCTCCTACGAGCAGTACTTC. The chain uses TRBV7-9 and TRBJ2-7; D is undetermined. Germline assignment: CDR1 SEHNR and CDR2 FQNEAQ (reference sequence). CDR3 length: 13 residues. The germline V and J ends were trimmed by 5 bases and 0 bases, with 8 bases remaining between them.

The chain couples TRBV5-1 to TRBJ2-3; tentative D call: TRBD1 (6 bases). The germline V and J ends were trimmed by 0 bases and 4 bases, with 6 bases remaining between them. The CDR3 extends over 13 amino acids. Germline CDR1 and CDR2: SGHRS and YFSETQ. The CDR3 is CASSLDRADTQYF. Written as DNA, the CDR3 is TGCGCCAGCAGCTTGGACAGGGCAGATACGCAGTATTTT.

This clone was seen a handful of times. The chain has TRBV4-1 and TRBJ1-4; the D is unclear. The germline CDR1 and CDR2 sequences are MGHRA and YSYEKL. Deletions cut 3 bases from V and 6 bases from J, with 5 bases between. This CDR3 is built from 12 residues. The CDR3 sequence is CASSHEDEKLFF. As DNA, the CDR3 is TGCGCCAGCAGCCACGAGGATGAAAAACTGTTTTTT.

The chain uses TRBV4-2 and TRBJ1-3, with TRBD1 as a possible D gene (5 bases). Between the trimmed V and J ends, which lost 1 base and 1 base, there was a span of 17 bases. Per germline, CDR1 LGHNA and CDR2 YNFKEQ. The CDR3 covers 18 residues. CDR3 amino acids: CASSQGKGPGGSGNTIYF. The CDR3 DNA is TGTGCCAGCAGCCAAGGGAAAGGTCCGGGGGGTTCTGGAAACACCATATATTTT.

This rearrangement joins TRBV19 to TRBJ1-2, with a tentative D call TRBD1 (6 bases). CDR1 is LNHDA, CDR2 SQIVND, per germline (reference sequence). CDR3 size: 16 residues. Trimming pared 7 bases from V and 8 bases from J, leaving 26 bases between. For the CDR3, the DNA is TGTGCCAGTAACTGGGGGCCGGCAGGCTATTCGGGCGGCTACACCTTC. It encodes CASNWGPAGYSGGYTF.

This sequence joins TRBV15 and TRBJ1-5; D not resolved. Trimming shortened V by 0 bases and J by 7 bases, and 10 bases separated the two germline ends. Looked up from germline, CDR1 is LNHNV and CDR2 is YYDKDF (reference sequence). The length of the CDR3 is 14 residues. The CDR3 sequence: CATSRDNQAQPQHF. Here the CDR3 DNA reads TGTGCCACCAGCAGAGATAATCAGGCGCAGCCCCAGCATTTT. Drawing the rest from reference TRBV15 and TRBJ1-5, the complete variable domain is DAMVIQNPRYQVTQFGKPVTLSCSQTLNHNVMYWYQQKSSQAPKLLFHYYDKDFNNEADTPDNFQSRRPNTSFCFLDIRSPGLGDTAMYLCATSRDNQAQPQHFGDGTRLSIL.

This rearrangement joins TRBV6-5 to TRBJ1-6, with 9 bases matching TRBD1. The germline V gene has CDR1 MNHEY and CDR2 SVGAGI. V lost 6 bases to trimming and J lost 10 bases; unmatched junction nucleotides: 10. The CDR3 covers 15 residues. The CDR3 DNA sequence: TGTGCCAGCAGATCATCGGGACAGGGTAAATCACCCCTCCACTTT. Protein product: CASRSSGQGKSPLHF.

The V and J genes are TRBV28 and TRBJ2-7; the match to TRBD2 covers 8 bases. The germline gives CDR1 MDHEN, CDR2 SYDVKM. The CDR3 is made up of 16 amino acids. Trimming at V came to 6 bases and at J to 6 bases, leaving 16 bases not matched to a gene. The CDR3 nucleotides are TGTGCCAGCAGAGGAATAGGGGGGCGGGAGGAGGTCGAGCAGTACTTC. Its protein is CASRGIGGREEVEQYF.

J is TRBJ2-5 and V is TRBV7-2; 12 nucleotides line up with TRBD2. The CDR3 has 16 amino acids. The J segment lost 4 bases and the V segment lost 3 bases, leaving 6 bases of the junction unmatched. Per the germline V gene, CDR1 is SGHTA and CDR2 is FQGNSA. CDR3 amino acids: CASSLTSGRVRETQYF. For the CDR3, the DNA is TGTGCCAGCAGCTTGACTAGCGGGAGAGTGAGAGAGACCCAGTACTTC.

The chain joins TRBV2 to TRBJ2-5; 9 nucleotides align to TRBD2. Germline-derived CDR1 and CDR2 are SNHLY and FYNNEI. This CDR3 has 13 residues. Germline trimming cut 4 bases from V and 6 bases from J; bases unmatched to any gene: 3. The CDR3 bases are TGTGCCAGCAGTGGGGCTAGCGGGAAGACCCAGTACTTC. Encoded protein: CASSGASGKTQYF.

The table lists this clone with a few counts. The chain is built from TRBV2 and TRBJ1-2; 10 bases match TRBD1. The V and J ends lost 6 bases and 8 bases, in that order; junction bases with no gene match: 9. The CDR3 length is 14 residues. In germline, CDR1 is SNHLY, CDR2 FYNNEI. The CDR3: CASSQDRGTRGYTF. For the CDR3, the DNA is TGTGCCAGCAGCCAGGACAGGGGGACTCGGGGCTACACCTTC.

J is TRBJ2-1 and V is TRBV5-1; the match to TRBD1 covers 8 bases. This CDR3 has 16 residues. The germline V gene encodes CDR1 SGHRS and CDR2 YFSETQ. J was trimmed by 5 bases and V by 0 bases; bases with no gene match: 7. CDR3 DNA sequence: TGCGCCAGCAGCTTGGGGCCCGGGACAGGCCACAATGAGCAGTTCTTC. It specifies CASSLGPGTGHNEQFF.

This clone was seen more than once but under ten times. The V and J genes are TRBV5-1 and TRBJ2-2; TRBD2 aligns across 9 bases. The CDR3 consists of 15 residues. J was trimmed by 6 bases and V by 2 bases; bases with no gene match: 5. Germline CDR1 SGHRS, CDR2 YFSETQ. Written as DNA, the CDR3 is TGCGCCAGCAGCTTTAATAGCGGGAGCCCCGGGGAGCTGTTTTTT. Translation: CASSFNSGSPGELFF.

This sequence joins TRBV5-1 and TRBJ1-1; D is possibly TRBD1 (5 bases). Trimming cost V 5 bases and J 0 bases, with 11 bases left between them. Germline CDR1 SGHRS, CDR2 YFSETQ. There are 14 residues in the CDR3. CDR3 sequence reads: CASSPDRMNTEAFF. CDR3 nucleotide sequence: TGCGCCAGCAGTCCCGACAGAATGAACACTGAAGCTTTCTTT.

CDR3 sequence reads: CASSADNEQFF. CDR3 DNA sequence: TGTGCCAGCAGTGCCGACAATGAGCAGTTCTTC. V gene TRBV2 combines with J gene TRBJ2-1; D unclear. Trimming pared 4 bases from V and 5 bases from J, leaving 3 bases between. Germline V CDR1 and CDR2: SNHLY, FYNNEI. The CDR3 runs 11 residues.

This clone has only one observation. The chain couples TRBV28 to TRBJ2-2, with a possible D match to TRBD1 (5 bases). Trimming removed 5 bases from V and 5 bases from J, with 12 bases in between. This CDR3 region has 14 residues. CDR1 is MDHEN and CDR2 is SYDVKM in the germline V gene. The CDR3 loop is CASSLSTATGELFF. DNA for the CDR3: TGTGCCAGCAGTCTATCGACAGCTACCGGGGAGCTGTTTTTT.

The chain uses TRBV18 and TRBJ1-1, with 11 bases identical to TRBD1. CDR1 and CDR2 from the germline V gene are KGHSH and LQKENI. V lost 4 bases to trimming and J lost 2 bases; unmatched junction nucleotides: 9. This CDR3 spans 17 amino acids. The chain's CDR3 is CASSRRDRGATNTEAFF. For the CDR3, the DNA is TGTGCCAGCTCACGCCGGGACAGGGGGGCTACTAACACTGAAGCTTTCTTT.

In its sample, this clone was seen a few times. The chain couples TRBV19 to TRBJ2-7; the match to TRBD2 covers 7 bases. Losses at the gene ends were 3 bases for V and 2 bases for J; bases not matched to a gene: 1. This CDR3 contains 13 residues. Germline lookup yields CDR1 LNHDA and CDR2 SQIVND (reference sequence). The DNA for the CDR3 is TGTGCCAGTAGTATTGGACTAGCCTACGAGCAGTACTTC. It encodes CASSIGLAYEQYF.